This T cell receptor beta chain was observed in a study of cytomegalovirus exposure and HLA in healthy donors. Study-level results: A prior analysis recorded that most TCR beta V segments were productive about 90% or about 30% of the time. In a later analysis, TCR beta V- and J-gene trimming showed a link to a missense DCLRE1C variant. Analysis performed later showed TCR beta chains linked to HLA being more clonally expanded than equally common others.

This PCR relied on a set of 60 Vbeta primers and 13 Jbeta primers. TCRdb's table, derived via immunoSEQ multiplex PCR, lists solely in-frame clones and lacks some. The table lists 110,000 to 150,000 clones, about 78% of them singletons. On this clone: Its antigen is not known.

J lost 0 bases, V lost 0 bases, and 8 bases had no gene match. CDR3 length equals 18 residues. Per germline, CDR1 MGHRA and CDR2 YSYEKL. Healthy bone marrow donors made up the donor group. This TCR came from a man aged 18 to 29 in good health and CMV-seronegative. Sequencing was done on a sample of PBMCs. The V gene is TRBV4-1, the J gene TRBJ1-1; 9 positions match TRBD1. CDR3 DNA: TGCGCCAGCAGCCAAGATGGAAGGACAGGGGTCATGAACACTGAAGCTTTCTTT. Residues: CASSQDGRTGVMNTEAFF.